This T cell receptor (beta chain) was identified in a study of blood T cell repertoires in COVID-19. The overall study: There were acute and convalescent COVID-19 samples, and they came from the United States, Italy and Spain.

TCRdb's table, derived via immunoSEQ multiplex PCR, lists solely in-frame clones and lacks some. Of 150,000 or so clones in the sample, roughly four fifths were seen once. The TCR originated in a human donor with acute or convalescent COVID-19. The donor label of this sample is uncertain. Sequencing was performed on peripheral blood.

CDR3 DNA sequence: TGTGCCAGTAGTCCCCGGACAGGGCAAGGTAATGGCTACACCTTC. As protein: CASSPRTGQGNGYTF. The chain has TRBV19 and TRBJ1-2, with 8 bases that match TRBD1. This CDR3 has 15 residues. Looked up from germline, CDR1 is LNHDA and CDR2 is SQIVND (reference sequence). The J segment lost 6 bases and the V segment lost 5 bases, leaving 11 bases of the junction unmatched.